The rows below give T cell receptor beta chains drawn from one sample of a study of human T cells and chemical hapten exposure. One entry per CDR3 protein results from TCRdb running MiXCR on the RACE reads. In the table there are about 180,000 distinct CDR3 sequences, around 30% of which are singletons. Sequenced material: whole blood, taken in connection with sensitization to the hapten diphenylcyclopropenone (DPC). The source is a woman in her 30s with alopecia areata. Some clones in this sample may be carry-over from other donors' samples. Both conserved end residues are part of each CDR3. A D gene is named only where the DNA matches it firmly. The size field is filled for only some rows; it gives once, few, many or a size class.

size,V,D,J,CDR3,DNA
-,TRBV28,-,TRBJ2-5,CASSPGGNQETQYF,TGTGCCAGCAGTCCAGGCGGGAATCAAGAGACCCAGTACTTC
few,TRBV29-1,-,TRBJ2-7,CSATNVGLSAHEQYF,TGCAGCGCGACAAATGTTGGACTATCGGCGCACGAGCAGTACTTC
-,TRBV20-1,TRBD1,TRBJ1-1,CSVGAGGYTEAFF,TGCAGTGTTGGGGCAGGGGGCTATACTGAAGCTTTCTTT
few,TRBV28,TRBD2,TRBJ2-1,CASSGTSGFSYNEQFF,TGTGCCAGCAGTGGGACTAGCGGGTTTTCCTACAATGAGCAGTTCTTC
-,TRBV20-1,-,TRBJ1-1,CSATEYEAFF,TGCAGTGCTACGGAGTACGAAGCTTTCTTT
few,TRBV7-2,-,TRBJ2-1,CASSVQGNEQFF,TGTGCCAGCAGCGTACAGGGTAATGAGCAGTTCTTC
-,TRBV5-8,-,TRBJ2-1,CASSLTPRDLQFF,TGTGCCAGCAGCTTAACCCCCCGGGACCTGCAGTTCTTC
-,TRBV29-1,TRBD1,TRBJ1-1,CSVEGGGTGGTEAFF,TGCAGCGTTGAAGGGGGGGGAACAGGGGGCACTGAAGCTTTCTTT
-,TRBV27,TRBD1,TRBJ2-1,CAAAPGQAPYNEQFF,TGTGCCGCAGCACCAGGACAGGCTCCCTACAATGAGCAGTTCTTC
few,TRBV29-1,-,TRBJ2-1,CSVEERGLDEQFF,TGCAGCGTTGAAGAGCGAGGTCTCGATGAGCAGTTCTTC
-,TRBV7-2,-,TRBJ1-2,CASSSGHRANYGYTF,TGTGCCAGCAGCTCAGGGCACAGAGCGAACTATGGCTACACCTTC
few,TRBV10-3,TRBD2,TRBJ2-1,CAIRTQVAGMKGEQFF,TGTGCCATCAGGACCCAGGTAGCGGGGATGAAAGGTGAGCAGTTCTTC
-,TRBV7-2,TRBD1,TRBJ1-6,CASSSGQGAPSPLHF,TGTGCCAGCAGCTCGGGACAGGGGGCGCCTTCACCCCTCCACTTT
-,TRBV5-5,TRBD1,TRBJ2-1,CASGRLGQGTHEQFF,TGTGCCAGCGGCCGTCTGGGACAGGGGACCCATGAGCAGTTCTTC
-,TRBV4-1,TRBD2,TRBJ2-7,CASSQRSRLAGAYEQYF,TGCGCCAGCAGCCAACGCTCTCGACTAGCGGGAGCCTACGAGCAGTACTTC
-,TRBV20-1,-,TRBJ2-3,CSASPPQGRGRDTQYF,TGCAGTGCTAGCCCTCCACAGGGTCGGGGGCGAGATACGCAGTATTTT
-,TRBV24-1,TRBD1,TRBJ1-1,CATRSGQGNTEAFF,TGTGCCACCAGATCAGGACAGGGGAACACTGAAGCTTTCTTT
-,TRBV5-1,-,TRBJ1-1,CASSAGLLNTEAFF,TGCGCCAGCTCGGCAGGGCTGTTGAACACTGAAGCTTTCTTT